This entry lists 9 T cell receptor beta chains sequenced from one sample in a study of blood T cell repertoires in COVID-19. The assay was immunoSEQ multiplex PCR, and TCRdb's table has in-frame clones only and misses some. The sample yields 25,000 to 30,000 clones, approximately 94% seen once. The sample taken for sequencing was peripheral blood. The receptor set was obtained from a human donor with active COVID-19. The donor label of this sample is uncertain.

The CDR3 sequence is CASSDSSRWGTDTGELFF. CDR3 coding DNA: TGTGCCAGCAGTGACTCGAGTAGGTGGGGCACGGACACCGGGGAGCTGTTTTTT. The gene calls are TRBV6-4 and TRBJ2-2, with D tentatively TRBD1 (5 bases). V was trimmed by 0 bases and J by 3 bases, leaving 17 bases between them. CDR3 size: 18 residues. Germline CDR1 and CDR2: MRHNA and SNTAGT.

As DNA, the CDR3 is TGTGCCAGCAGTTCTCCGGGACTATCCTCCTACGAGCAGTACTTC. Amino acid sequence: CASSSPGLSSYEQYF. The rearrangement links TRBV27 to TRBJ2-7; 7 bases are a match to TRBD2. Unmatched junction bases numbered 6, after V lost 4 bases and J lost 0 bases. The germline CDR1 and CDR2 sequences are MNHEY and SMNVEV (reference sequence). CDR3 length equals 15 residues.

The chain joins TRBV19 to TRBJ2-2; 15 bases line up with TRBD2. This CDR3 is built from 17 residues. CDR1 is LNHDA and CDR2 is SQIVND in the germline V gene (reference sequence). Losses at the gene ends were 7 bases for V and 8 bases for J; bases not matched to a gene: 11. The CDR3 DNA sequence: TGTGCCAGTACGGGACTAGCGGGAGGTTTAGTACCGGGGGAGCTGTTTTTT. Its protein product is CASTGLAGGLVPGELFF.

The rearrangement uses TRBV19 and TRBJ2-7; the D gene is possibly TRBD2 (5 bases). The V gene's germline CDR1 is LNHDA and CDR2 SQIVND (reference sequence). The length of the CDR3 is 14 residues. Trimming took off 5 bases at V and 4 bases at J, with 15 bases between the two ends. CDR3 sequence: CASSDVTSSYEQYF. The CDR3 DNA follows: TGTGCCAGTAGTGACGTCACTAGTTCGTACGAGCAGTACTTC.

The chain is built from TRBV28 and TRBJ2-5, with D possibly being TRBD2 (6 bases). Between the trimmed V and J ends, which lost 8 bases and 1 base, there was a span of 11 bases. Germline V CDR1 and CDR2: MDHEN, SYDVKM. This CDR3 is built from 13 residues. CDR3 loop: CASLPGVQETQYF. CDR3 coding DNA: TGTGCCAGCCTCCCGGGGGTCCAAGAGACCCAGTACTTC.

This chain connects TRBV6-1 to TRBJ1-5; D remains unclear. V lost 0 bases and J 9 bases, leaving 12 bases between the germline ends. Germline CDR1 is MNHNS and CDR2 is SASEGT. This CDR3 has 14 residues. The CDR3 here is CASSEADGPRPQHF. The DNA for the CDR3 is TGTGCCAGCAGTGAAGCTGATGGCCCCCGGCCCCAGCATTTT.

This chain links TRBV6-2 or TRBV6-3 with TRBJ2-3; 8 nucleotides agree with TRBD2. The CDR3 length is 12 residues. V lost 5 bases and J lost 9; bases outside the gene matches: 4. CDR1 is MNHEY and CDR2 is SVGEGT in the germline V gene. CDR3 residues: CASSTGGQTQYF. The CDR3 DNA follows: TGTGCCAGCAGTACGGGGGGGCAGACGCAGTATTTT.

The chain couples TRBV10-3 to TRBJ2-5, with TRBD2 identical over 11 bases. After removal of 4 bases from V and 4 bases from J, the junction contained 5 bases not matched to a gene. The germline V gene encodes CDR1 ENHRY and CDR2 SYGVKD. CDR3 length equals 15 residues. This CDR3 reads CAISGLAGGGETQYF. The CDR3 nucleotides read TGTGCCATCAGTGGTCTAGCGGGGGGCGGAGAGACCCAGTACTTC.

The chain carries TRBV6-5 and TRBJ1-5; no clear D gene. Germline CDR1 and CDR2: MNHEY and SVGAGI. V was cut by 6 bases and J by 0 bases, with 12 bases left in between. CDR3 size: 15 residues. The CDR3 region is CASSSVPLSNQPQHF. The CDR3 region has the DNA TGTGCCAGCAGCTCAGTCCCCCTTAGCAATCAGCCCCAGCATTTT.